A selection of T cell receptor beta chains follows, all from one sample in a study of T cells in localized non-small cell lung cancer. TCRdb's copy holds only in-frame clones and misses some; the assay was immunoSEQ multiplex PCR. Of 40,000 to 50,000 clones listed, roughly 86% are singletons. Sample: peripheral blood, taken before any cancer treatment. The receptors stem from a woman aged 18-49 years with stage III lung adenocarcinoma. CDR3s leave out the opening cysteine and the closing phenylalanine or tryptophan. Only part of the rows carry a size: once, few, many, or a class if the clone is expanded.

TRBV11-3 | . | ASSLGGPTDTQY
TRBV6-6 | . | ASSIKTYEQY
TRBV19 | . | ASSIGGKGNQPQH
TRBV28 | . | ASSLGRAGGRSTEAF
TRBV18 | . | ASSLTENTEAF
TRBV6-1 | . | ASSERGWGTDTQY
TRBV6-4 | . | ASSEWQGEANEQF
TRBV5-5 | . | ASSLEGAPNEKLF
TRBV6-1 | . | ASMERGGTDTQY
TRBV11-1 | . | ASSYSGGGNTEAF
TRBV7-2 | . | ASSSSPGLNYGYT
TRBV11-2 | . | ASSSQHTGELF
TRBV9 | few | ASSELTGGNTEAF
TRBV19 | once | ASQEGGTDTQY
TRBV9 | . | ASSAIPTNTEAF
TRBV27 | . | ASSLGGNSPLH
TRBV6-6 | . | ASSYTSGGDTQY
TRBV9 | . | ASSVGGFAEAF
TRBV29-1 | . | SVVGQSNSNQPQH
TRBV19 | . | ASSNRPSSTDTQY
TRBV4-2 | . | ASSQDGQYGYGYT
TRBV7-9 | once | ASSLGLAGAREQF
TRBV7-2 | . | ASSPLGDGEKLF
TRBV7-8 | . | ASSPGGGYGYT
TRBV9 | . | ASSVVSGANVLT
TRBV7-9 | . | ASSFLDWGLSSSYNEQF
TRBV5-1 | . | ASSSRTGGANTIY
TRBV6-5 | . | ASSDLYEQY
TRBV30 | . | ASSAGVETQY
TRBV2 | . | ASNYRGRDTEAF
TRBV25-1 | . | ASSVPGTAGKGYT
TRBV9 | . | ASSPRTGTNTGELF
TRBV7-8 | . | ASSPHVGTSGVHEQF
TRBV5-1 | once | ASSEGERNSPLH
TRBV7-8 | . | ASSYSDPGQAFTNYGYT
TRBV6-1 | . | ASSDYAYEQY
TRBV19 | . | ASAGQASIQPQH
TRBV11-2 | . | ASSPLSIGSSTDTQY
TRBV7-9 | . | ASSKTKGLTDTQY
TRBV9 | . | ASSVYGGDSPGNTIY
TRBV7-2 | . | ASSRRAGIVDQPQH
TRBV7-9 | . | ASSLAGTGTEAF
TRBV5-1 | . | ASSFGTSGAGYNEQF
TRBV10-2 | . | ASSVAGGAGRRELF
TRBV9 | . | ASSVTSGGTDTQY
TRBV15 | . | ATSRYAQATNIQY